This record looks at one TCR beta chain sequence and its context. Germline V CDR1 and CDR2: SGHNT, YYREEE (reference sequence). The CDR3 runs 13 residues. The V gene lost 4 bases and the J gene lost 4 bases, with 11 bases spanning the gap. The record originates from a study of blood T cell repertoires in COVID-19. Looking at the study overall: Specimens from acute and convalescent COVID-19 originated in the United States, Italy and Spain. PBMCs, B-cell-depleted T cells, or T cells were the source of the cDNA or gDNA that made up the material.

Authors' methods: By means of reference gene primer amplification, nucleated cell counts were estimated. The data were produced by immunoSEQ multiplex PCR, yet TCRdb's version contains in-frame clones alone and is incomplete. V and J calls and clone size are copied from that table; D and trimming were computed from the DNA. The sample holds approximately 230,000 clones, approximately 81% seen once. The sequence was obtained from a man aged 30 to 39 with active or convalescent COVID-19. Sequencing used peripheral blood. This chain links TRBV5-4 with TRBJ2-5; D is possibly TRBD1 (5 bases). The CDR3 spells CASSIQAGETQYF. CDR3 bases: TGTGCCAGCAGCATACAGGCAGGAGAGACCCAGTACTTC.